The 12 T cell receptor beta chains below all came from one sample that was sequenced in a study of T cells in localized non-small cell lung cancer. Data came from immunoSEQ multiplex PCR; TCRdb stores just in-frame clones and leaves some out. The profile shows about 24,000 clones, roughly 84% of them singletons. The sequenced sample was PBMCs, obtained before any cancer treatment. These receptors came from a man aged 35 to 70 with stage II lung adenocarcinoma.

The chain couples TRBV27 to TRBJ2-5; maybe TRBD2 (5 bases). V gave up 5 bases and J gave up 2 bases, with 12 bases separating them. Germline values: CDR1 MNHEY, CDR2 SMNVEV (reference sequence). The CDR3 covers 14 residues. The CDR3 is CASSLTRKQETQYF. The CDR3 DNA reads as TGTGCCAGCAGTCTCACTAGGAAACAAGAGACCCAGTACTTC.

The J gene is TRBJ2-7, the V gene TRBV6-1; D gene uncertain. The CDR3 is 14 amino acids. Trimming stripped 6 bases from V and 9 bases from J, with 21 bases between. Germline V gene data show CDR1 as MNHNS and CDR2 as SASEGT. The CDR3 bases are TGTGCCAGCAGCCTGACGACGCCTCAAGGTGGGCAGTACTTC. As protein: CASSLTTPQGGQYF.

The rearrangement links TRBV18 to TRBJ2-5; tentatively, D is TRBD2 (5 bases). CDR3 size: 13 residues. Trimming left V 3 bases short and J 2 bases short, with 7 bases between. Germline CDR1 KGHSH, CDR2 LQKENI. This CDR3 reads CASSPPGQETQYF. The DNA of the CDR3 is TGTGCCAGCTCACCTCCGGGACAAGAGACCCAGTACTTC. The whole variable domain, filled in from reference TRBV18 and TRBJ2-5, reads NAGVMQNPRHLVRRRGQEARLRCSPMKGHSHVYWYRQLPEEGLKFMVYLQKENIIDESGMPKERFSAEFPKEGPSILRIQQVVRGDSAAYFCASSPPGQETQYFGPGTRLLVL.

The chain employs TRBV5-1 and TRBJ2-1; 7 bases agree with TRBD1. Germline CDR1 reads SGHRS; CDR2 reads YFSETQ. CDR3 size: 15 residues. V lost 5 bases to trimming and J lost 3 bases; unmatched junction nucleotides: 8. DNA for the CDR3: TGCGCCAGCAGTTTAGAAGGACAGGTCTACAATGAGCAGTTCTTC. Protein: CASSLEGQVYNEQFF. The whole variable domain, filled in from reference TRBV5-1 and TRBJ2-1, reads KAGVTQTPRYLIKTRGQQVTLSCSPISGHRSVSWYQQTPGQGLQFLFEYFSETQRNKGNFPGRFSGRQFSNSRSEMNVSTLELGDSALYLCASSLEGQVYNEQFFGPGTRLTVL.

The chain links TRBV6-1 to TRBJ1-3, with unresolved D. The CDR3 is 12 residues long. Trimming cost V 8 bases and J 4 bases, with 9 bases left between them. Germline V gene lookup returns CDR1 MNHNS and CDR2 SASEGT. This chain's CDR3 is CASRSPGNTIYF. Here the CDR3 DNA reads TGTGCCAGCCGAAGCCCGGGAAACACCATATATTTT.

The V gene is TRBV11-3, the J gene TRBJ2-1, with D hard to call. The CDR3 covers 12 residues. Germline V gene data show CDR1 as SGHNT and CDR2 as YENEEA. Deletions cut 0 bases from V and 12 bases from J, with 9 bases between. The CDR3 region is CASSLDKDVQFF. For the CDR3, the DNA is TGTGCCAGCAGCTTAGATAAGGATGTGCAGTTCTTC.

J is TRBJ2-7 and V is TRBV7-9, with 10 bases matching TRBD1. The trim removed 2 bases at V and 2 bases at J, leaving 3 bases unmatched. CDR1 and CDR2 (germline): SEHNR, FQNEAQ (reference sequence). CDR3 length: 15 amino acids. The CDR3 DNA follows: TGTGCCAGCAGCTTAATGGGGACAGGGGCCTACGAGCAGTACTTC. Translating gives CASSLMGTGAYEQYF. The entire variable domain, with the rest obtained from reference TRBV7-9 and TRBJ2-7, is as follows: DTGVSQNPRHKITKRGQNVTFRCDPISEHNRLYWYRQTLGQGPEFLTYFQNEAQLEKSRLLSDRFSAERPKGSFSTLEIQRTEQGDSAMYLCASSLMGTGAYEQYFGPGTRLTVT.

The rearrangement uses TRBV28 and TRBJ1-1, with TRBD1 matching 7 bases. Losses at the gene ends were 5 bases for V and 1 base for J; bases not matched to a gene: 7. Germline-derived CDR1 and CDR2 are MDHEN and SYDVKM. There are 15 residues in the CDR3. CDR3 nucleotides: TGTGCCAGCAGTCCAGGGACAGCTGGGAACACTGAAGCTTTCTTT. Its translation is CASSPGTAGNTEAFF.

V is TRBV6-1 and J is TRBJ2-7, with TRBD2 matching 11 bases. CDR1 and CDR2 (germline): MNHNS, SASEGT. This CDR3 has 14 residues. V shed 11 bases and J 4 bases; nucleotides not matched to a gene: 10. CDR3 sequence reads: CASRGRLAGYEQYF. The DNA for the CDR3 is TGTGCCTCCAGGGGTCGACTAGCGGGGTACGAGCAGTACTTC.

The genes are TRBV4-2 and TRBJ1-4; D gene unclear. Trimming removed 0 bases from V and 4 bases from J, with 9 bases in between. The CDR3 has 15 amino acids. Per the germline V gene, CDR1 is LGHNA and CDR2 is YNFKEQ. The CDR3 DNA reads TGTGCCAGCAGCCAAGAAGGGCGTAGTAATGAAAAACTGTTTTTT. Its translation: CASSQEGRSNEKLFF.

The J gene is TRBJ2-1, the V gene TRBV4-1; 10 bases are shared with TRBD2. CDR1 MGHRA and CDR2 YSYEKL come from the germline V gene. The CDR3 length is 16 residues. The ends lost 1 base at V and 3 bases at J; junction bases unmatched: 3. The CDR3 DNA is TGCGCCAGCAGCCAAGCGCTAGCGGGAGTCTACAATGAGCAGTTCTTC. Its protein product is CASSQALAGVYNEQFF.

J is TRBJ2-7 and V is TRBV7-6, with 7 bases aligning to TRBD1. Germline V lookup: CDR1 SGHVS, CDR2 FNYEAQ. V was clipped by 3 bases and J by 4 bases; unmatched bases: 9. CDR3 length: 15 residues. The CDR3 spells CASSLDRDRFYEQYF. The DNA for the CDR3 is TGTGCCAGCAGCTTGGACCGGGACAGATTTTACGAGCAGTACTTC.